Below, 27 T cell receptor beta chains from the same sample are listed, as sequenced in a study of glioma-infiltrating T cells (dated by TCRdb to the mid-2010s). TCRdb shows the sequencer as Illumina MiSeq. TCR alpha and beta CDR3 regions were amplified with the iRepertoire nested amplicon-rescue multiplex PCR (arm-PCR) platform from RNA. TCRdb reprocessing: public reads trimmed at Q25 with fastp, clones called with MiXCR, in-frame beta chains kept. Every CDR3 protein is listed once, alongside the most common genes and DNA of its rows. This sample lists roughly 350,000 distinct CDR3 sequences; roughly 41% were detected once. The ten most abundant clones make up around 12% of the sample. The sample comprised glioma tissue, nonneoplastic brain tissue, or PBMCs (not recorded which). Source of these receptors: a human donor with low-grade glioma or glioblastoma, undergoing nonglioma brain surgery, or in good health (not recorded which).

In regard to this clonotype: This is likely a read error, given that the CDR3 carries no conserved phenylalanine or tryptophan at its end. In nucleotides, the CDR3 is TGTGCCAGCAGCCCCAGGGCCGGGGAGCTGTTTTCT. This translates into CASSPRAGELFS. The rearrangement uses TRBV4-2 and TRBJ2-2; D may be TRBD1 (5 bases). CDR3 length equals 12 residues. The V gene lost 4 bases and the J gene lost 6 bases, with 6 bases spanning the gap. The V gene's germline CDR1 is LGHNA and CDR2 YNFKEQ.

This clonotype was counted a few times. The chain employs TRBV20-1 and TRBJ2-7; 11 positions agree with TRBD1. V lost 3 bases and J lost 2; bases outside the gene matches: 6. Germline V CDR1 and CDR2: DFQATT, SNEGSKA (reference sequence). This CDR3 region has 15 residues. CDR3 residues: CSASPGTGGTYEQYF. The CDR3 region has the DNA TGCAGTGCTAGTCCCGGGACAGGGGGGACCTACGAGCAGTACTTC.

This clonotype was seen at least ten times. The chain has TRBV6-6 and TRBJ2-3; the match to TRBD2 covers 8 bases. This CDR3 is 14 amino acids long. V gave up 2 bases and J gave up 2 bases; unmatched junction bases: 0. Germline V gene sequence: CDR1 MNHNY, CDR2 SVGAGI (reference sequence). The CDR3 loop is CASSYGLATDTQYF. The CDR3 coding sequence is TGTGCCAGCAGTTACGGACTAGCCACAGATACGCAGTATTTT.

Remarks on this clonotype: An end of the junction does not agree with germline; a read error may underlie this. The V gene is TRBV7-2, the J gene TRBJ2-5, with D perhaps matching TRBD2 (6 bases). This CDR3 contains 15 residues. Per the germline V gene, CDR1 is SGHTA and CDR2 is FQGNSA. The CDR3 reads CASSLAACRGETQHF. The CDR3 bases are TGTGCCAGCAGCTTAGCGGCGTGTCGCGGGGAGACCCAGCACTTC.

The V call is TRBV19, the J call TRBJ2-7; D is uncertain. The CDR3 sequence is 13 residues long. Trimming cost V 9 bases and J 2 bases, with 14 bases left between them. CDR1 LNHDA and CDR2 SQIVND come from the germline V gene (reference sequence). Here the CDR3 reads CASSTREAYEQYF. DNA for the CDR3: TGTGCCAGCAGCACCCGCGAGGCCTACGAGCAGTACTTC. Using reference TRBV19 and TRBJ2-7 for the parts outside the CDR3, the full variable domain is DGGITQSPKYLFRKEGQNVTLSCEQNLNHDAMYWYRQDPGQGLRLIYYSQIVNDFQKGDIAEGYSVSREKKESFPLTVTSAQKNPTAFYLCASSTREAYEQYFGPGTRLTVT.

V is TRBV2 and J is TRBJ2-2, with TRBD2 matching 10 bases. The trim removed 4 bases at V and 5 bases at J, leaving 7 bases unmatched. The CDR3 has 16 residues. Germline CDR1 SNHLY, CDR2 FYNNEI. The CDR3 protein is CASSAVRAGGTGELFF. The CDR3 DNA is TGTGCCAGCAGTGCGGTTCGAGCGGGAGGGACCGGGGAGCTGTTTTTT.

Many counts were recorded for this clonotype. The chain recombines TRBV27 with TRBJ2-1; 7 nucleotides align to TRBD2. CDR3 length: 16 residues. Germline-derived CDR1 and CDR2 are MNHEY and SMNVEV (reference sequence). Losses at the gene ends were 0 bases for V and 3 bases for J; bases not matched to a gene: 5. CDR3 region: CASSLSSGDVYNEQFF. The CDR3 DNA sequence: TGTGCCAGCAGTTTATCGAGCGGGGACGTCTACAATGAGCAGTTCTTC.

This chain connects TRBV5-4 to TRBJ2-5; tentatively, D is TRBD1 or TRBD2 (5 bases each). Germline CDR1 is SGHNT and CDR2 is YYREEE (reference sequence). This CDR3 spans 15 amino acids. Trimming left V 2 bases short and J 4 bases short, with 15 bases between. CDR3 coding DNA: TGTGCCAGCAGCTTATCCTTCACTGGGGGAGAGACCCAGTACTTC. Translation gives CASSLSFTGGETQYF.

The chain employs TRBV12-3 or TRBV12-4 and TRBJ1-2; D remains ambiguous. CDR3 length equals 15 residues. The germline V and J ends were trimmed by 0 bases and 0 bases, with 8 bases remaining between them. The CDR3 is CASSLAELANYGYTF. The CDR3 DNA reads as TGTGCCAGCAGTTTAGCGGAGTTAGCTAACTATGGCTACACCTTC.

This clonotype occurred once. Here the CDR3 DNA reads TGTGCCAGCAGTTATACAGGGAATAGCACAGATACGCAGTATTTT. The encoded protein is CASSYTGNSTDTQYF. V gene TRBV27 combines with J gene TRBJ2-3, with D perhaps matching TRBD1 (6 bases). The V end was cut by 4 bases, the J end by 0 bases, with 11 bases between. Germline CDR1 is MNHEY and CDR2 is SMNVEV (reference sequence). The length of the CDR3 is 15 residues.

Regarding this clonotype: One end of the junction is discordant with germline, which a read error may explain. V usage is TRBV28 and J usage is TRBJ2-3, with D possibly being TRBD1 or TRBD2 (5 bases each). The germline CDR1 and CDR2 sequences are MDHEN and SYDVKM. This CDR3 has 19 amino acids. CDR3 loop: CASSPSPGKGDFSTDAQYF. The CDR3 DNA sequence: TGTGCCAGCAGCCCCTCCCCGGGAAAAGGGGATTTTAGCACAGATGCGCAGTATTTT.

There are a few counts of this clonotype. The chain uses TRBV11-1 and TRBJ1-4, with D unresolved. Germline-derived CDR1 and CDR2 are SGHAT and FQDESV (reference sequence). V dropped 5 bases and J dropped 8 bases, with 12 bases sitting between them. This CDR3 spans 13 amino acids. CDR3 amino acids: CASSLILGEKLFF. CDR3 DNA: TGTGCCAGCAGCCTGATCCTAGGGGAAAAACTGTTTTTT.

The chain joins TRBV20-1 to TRBJ1-1; tentatively, D is TRBD1 (5 bases). The CDR3 has 12 amino acids. The V end was cut by 5 bases, the J end by 10 bases, with 17 bases between. Looked up from germline, CDR1 is DFQATT and CDR2 is SNEGSKA (reference sequence). CDR3 sequence (DNA): TGCAGTGCTGGCGGGGCAGGGTGGTTAGCTTTCTTT. This translates into CSAGGAGWLAFF.

This clonotype was picked up a small number of times. The V call is TRBV4-1, the J call TRBJ1-5, with unresolved D. The V gene lost 6 bases and the J gene lost 4 bases, with 13 bases spanning the gap. CDR3 length equals 14 residues. Germline-derived CDR1 and CDR2 are MGHRA and YSYEKL. The chain's CDR3 is CASSRTVANQPQHF. The CDR3 coding sequence is TGCGCCAGCAGTCGAACGGTGGCTAATCAGCCCCAGCATTTT.

The chain recombines TRBV4-2 with TRBJ2-1, with 9 bases fitting TRBD2. Germline V gene lookup returns CDR1 LGHNA and CDR2 YNFKEQ. This CDR3 comprises 16 residues. V trimming: 4 bases; J trimming: 6 bases; junction bases outside the gene matches: 10. The CDR3 reads CASSPVGGRALNEQFF. CDR3 DNA: TGTGCCAGCAGCCCCGTGGGCGGGAGGGCCCTCAATGAGCAGTTCTTC.

This clonotype was observed a handful of times. The rearrangement links TRBV4-1 to TRBJ1-2; TRBD1 might be the D (6 bases). Germline loops: CDR1 MGHRA, CDR2 YSYEKL. The CDR3 loop spans 14 amino acids. V was trimmed by 4 bases and J by 8 bases, leaving 17 bases between them. CDR3 protein: CASSPSGAWEGYTF. CDR3 bases: TGCGCCAGCAGCCCTTCAGGGGCTTGGGAGGGCTACACCTTC.

The V gene is TRBV29-1, the J gene TRBJ2-7; D is uncertain. CDR1 and CDR2 from the germline V gene are SQVTM and ANQGSEA. Trimming cost V 5 bases and J 6 bases, with 14 bases left between them. There are 12 residues in the CDR3. CDR3 residues: CSVLSPRGEQYF. The CDR3 DNA follows: TGCAGCGTTCTGAGTCCCCGAGGCGAGCAGTACTTC.

With respect to this clonotype: It may be a read error: a sequence one base away is much more abundant. The J gene is TRBJ2-1, the V gene TRBV28; 8 bases align to TRBD2. This CDR3 contains 15 residues. Trimming at V came to 6 bases and at J to 10 bases, leaving 14 bases not matched to a gene. Germline V lookup: CDR1 MDHEN, CDR2 SYDVKM. CDR3 sequence: CASSPTGTRSYEQFF. The DNA of the CDR3 is TGTGCCAGCAGCCCGACCGGGACTAGATCCTACGAGCAGTTCTTC. The entire variable domain, with the rest obtained from reference TRBV28 and TRBJ2-1, is as follows: DVKVTQSSRYLVKRTGEKVFLECVQDMDHENMFWYRQDPGLGLRLIYFSYDVKMKEKGDIPEGYSVSREKKERFSLILESASTNQTSMYLCASSPTGTRSYEQFFGPGTRLTVL.

The gene calls are TRBV24-1 and TRBJ2-3, with D possibly being TRBD2 (6 bases). The germline V gene encodes CDR1 KGHDR and CDR2 SFDVKD. The CDR3 loop spans 16 amino acids. The V end lost 2 bases, the J end lost 2 bases, and 13 bases lay between the germline ends. This CDR3 reads CATSDYRGKFTDTQYF. CDR3 nucleotide sequence: TGTGCCACCAGTGATTATCGCGGGAAGTTCACAGATACGCAGTATTTT.

J is TRBJ2-7 and V is TRBV28, with a weak D call TRBD1 (5 bases). The V gene lost 9 bases and the J gene lost 2 bases, with 11 bases spanning the gap. CDR3 size: 12 residues. Germline V gene lookup returns CDR1 MDHEN and CDR2 SYDVKM. The CDR3 DNA sequence: TGTGCCAGTCGACAGACAACCTACGAGCAGTACTTC. Translation: CASRQTTYEQYF.

This chain uses TRBV7-2 with TRBJ2-2; 7 nucleotides line up with TRBD1. The CDR3 loop spans 12 amino acids. CDR1 SGHTA and CDR2 FQGNSA come from the germline V gene. Trimming took 3 bases from V and 13 from J; bases not matched to a gene: 5. CDR3 residues: CASSFGQAGLFF. CDR3 coding DNA: TGTGCCAGCAGCTTTGGACAGGCCGGGCTGTTTTTT.

J is TRBJ2-1 and V is TRBV4-1; D possibly matches TRBD1 or TRBD2 (5 bases each). The CDR3 length is 14 residues. The germline V gene has CDR1 MGHRA and CDR2 YSYEKL. Between the trimmed V and J ends, which lost 0 bases and 8 bases, there was a span of 11 bases. As DNA, the CDR3 is TGCGCCAGCAGCCAAGAGGAGGACACCGATGAGCAGTTCTTC. This encodes CASSQEEDTDEQFF.

The J gene is TRBJ2-7, the V gene TRBV4-3; 7 bases agree with TRBD2. Germline values: CDR1 LGHNA, CDR2 YSLEER. V was clipped by 0 bases and J by 0 bases; unmatched bases: 5. The length of the CDR3 is 16 residues. CDR3 in amino acids: CASSQDQRGYSYEQYF. The DNA for the CDR3 is TGCGCCAGCAGCCAAGATCAGCGGGGTTACTCCTACGAGCAGTACTTC.

This clonotype was detected ten times or more. The chain links TRBV20-1 to TRBJ2-1, with D unclear. CDR3 length: 10 residues. The germline CDR1 and CDR2 sequences are DFQATT and SNEGSKA (reference sequence). Between the trimmed V and J ends, which lost 6 bases and 7 bases, there was a span of 7 bases. In nucleotides, the CDR3 is TGCAGTGCCCAAGGGAATGAGCAGTTCTTC. Protein sequence: CSAQGNEQFF.

A note on this clonotype: Sequence at one end of the junction differs from germline and may be a read error. The chain links TRBV3-1 to TRBJ1-5; no reliable D call. Germline-derived CDR1 and CDR2 are LGHDT and YNNKEL (reference sequence). The CDR3 is made up of 16 amino acids. The CDR3 nucleotides are TGTGGCAGCAGTGGACCTACTCAAGGAAACAAGCAGCCCCAGCATTTT. It is translated as CGSSGPTQGNKQPQHF.

A remark on this clonotype: Its ends do not fully match the called genes, so a read error is possible. CDR3: CASSYSGKGNRPQHF. As DNA, the CDR3 is TGTGCCAGCAGTTACTCAGGGAAGGGCAATCGGCCCCAGCATTTT. The chain recombines TRBV6-2 or TRBV6-3 with TRBJ1-5; D unresolved. Germline V gene lookup returns CDR1 MNHEY and CDR2 SVGEGT. The CDR3 spans 15 residues.

This clonotype was seen a single time. A read error is possible here, since a much larger clone lies one base away. J is TRBJ1-1 and V is TRBV20-1; unclear D gene. Germline V CDR1 and CDR2: DFQATT, SNEGSKA (reference sequence). V was pared by 8 bases and J by 10 bases, with 17 bases between. This CDR3 contains 11 residues. The CDR3 loop reads CSTHGLVGAFF. Written as DNA, the CDR3 is TGCAGTACCCACGGACTCGTTGGAGCTTTCTTT.